A selection of T cell receptor beta chains follows, all from one sample in a study of cytomegalovirus exposure and HLA in healthy donors. Only in-frame clones appear in the TCRdb table, and some are missing; sequencing was by immunoSEQ multiplex PCR. The top ten hold 8.1% of the sample, which has about 150,000 clones, 82% seen once. Sequenced input: PBMCs. All receptors come from a woman aged 45-60 years in good health and CMV-seropositive. CDR3s include the opening cysteine and the closing phenylalanine or tryptophan. Not all rows give a size; the values are once, few, many and, for expanded clones, a class.

CDR3 protein	clone size	J gene	V gene
CASSYRGSGDYEQYF	-	TRBJ2-7	TRBV6-5
CASSPSTGSNEAFF	once	TRBJ1-1	TRBV18
CAISRDRGDYEQYF	-	TRBJ2-7	TRBV10-3
CASSLETLRGMNTEAFF	-	TRBJ1-1	TRBV2
CASLGGQGDSGNTIYF	-	TRBJ1-3	TRBV2
CASGLRQGARNTEAFF	-	TRBJ1-1	TRBV19
CASSYGGGGETQYF	-	TRBJ2-5	TRBV6-6
CASSSRHALNEQFF	-	TRBJ2-1	TRBV27
CASSITGTGGNEQYF	few	TRBJ2-7	TRBV19
CASSIGGQGGQPQHF	-	TRBJ1-5	TRBV19
CASSSGNQPQHF	-	TRBJ1-5	TRBV28
CASREGQVNEKLFF	-	TRBJ1-4	TRBV2
CASRPLGGTGANVLTF	once	TRBJ2-6	TRBV27
CASSSDGTNVQYF	-	TRBJ2-7	TRBV2
CASSFGAGGSYNEQFF	-	TRBJ2-1	TRBV5-1
CASSLVPEFEDTGELFF	-	TRBJ2-2	TRBV7-9
CASSYTGGATDTQYF	-	TRBJ2-3	TRBV6-5
CASSYGQNTEAFF	-	TRBJ1-1	TRBV4-1
CASSLGTSGVVETQYF	few	TRBJ2-5	TRBV4-2
CASKIGQGASPLHF	-	TRBJ1-6	TRBV5-1
CASSEGRNEQFF	-	TRBJ2-1	TRBV6-1
CASSESAASEYQETQYF	-	TRBJ2-5	TRBV6-1
CASSPGLAGTYTGELFF	-	TRBJ2-2	TRBV18
CASSLSRVTEAFF	-	TRBJ1-1	TRBV6-1
CASSGGGGGGYNEQFF	-	TRBJ2-1	TRBV6-1
CASSIDRAREKLFF	-	TRBJ1-4	TRBV19
CASSQTDRVEKLFF	-	TRBJ1-4	TRBV27
CASTQGADTGELFF	few	TRBJ2-2	TRBV5-1
CASSLYTRWGDLDTQYF	-	TRBJ2-3	TRBV9